The 18 T cell receptor beta chains below come from one sample, sequenced in a study of CXCR3-negative and CXCR3-positive naive CD8 T cells. Whole-study results and caveats: Naive cells with CXCR3 showed TRB CDR3s that were more hydrophobic than those in CXCR3-negative naive cells.

No antigen has been assigned to these receptors. Preparation of TRB cDNA libraries relied on 5' RACE carrying UMI labels. TCRdb re-called the 5' RACE reads and gives one entry per CDR3 protein, without DNA. The clone table shows 150,000 to 180,000 distinct CDR3 sequences, with the ten largest holding 0.45% to 0.6%. The sequenced sample consisted of naive CXCR3+ CD8+ T cells from blood. Stated subset: CD45RO-CCR7+CD27+CD95- naive CD8+ T cells expressing CXCR3 (TNR3+). These receptor sequences come from a human donor in good health. Some clones in this sample may be carry-over from other donors' samples.

The chain uses TRBV29-1 and TRBJ2-1. Germline V gene sequence: CDR1 SQVTM, CDR2 ANQGSEA. This CDR3 is 12 amino acids long. The chain's CDR3 is CSVDEGINEQFF.

The chain has TRBV7-9 and TRBJ2-3. Germline V gives CDR1 SEHNR, CDR2 FQNEAQ (reference sequence). The CDR3 has 14 residues. CDR3 in amino acids: CASTYQTSTDTQYF.

This sequence joins TRBV7-9 and TRBJ2-5; the D call from TCRdb, TRBD1, cannot be confirmed without DNA. Germline CDR1 and CDR2: SEHNR and FQNEAQ (reference sequence). CDR3 length: 16 residues. This chain's CDR3 is CASSTFGTGGSETQYF.

This rearrangement joins TRBV18 to TRBJ2-3. CDR3 size: 13 residues. Germline V gene data show CDR1 as KGHSH and CDR2 as LQKENI. The chain's CDR3 is CASSPQVADTQYF.

The CDR3 is CASSQDHTSGLYEQYF. The chain has TRBV4-3 and TRBJ2-7; TCRdb gives TRBD2 as the D gene, but with no DNA this cannot be confirmed. Germline V gene sequence: CDR1 LGHNA, CDR2 YSLEER. CDR3 length: 16 amino acids.

This chain uses TRBV7-8 with TRBJ2-7; TCRdb's assignment of TRBD2 cannot be checked, as there is no DNA. Germline V gives CDR1 SGHVS, CDR2 FQNEAQ. There are 14 residues in the CDR3. The CDR3 loop is CASSSGEGWNEQYF.

The chain joins TRBV20-1 to TRBJ1-2; TCRdb indicates TRBD1, and absent DNA this call remains unverified. CDR3 size: 13 residues. CDR1 and CDR2 from the germline V gene are DFQATT and SNEGSKA (reference sequence). This chain's CDR3 is CSARPTGGYGYTF.

The chain joins TRBV7-9 to TRBJ1-2; TCRdb's D gene call, TRBD1, goes unchecked for lack of DNA. The CDR3 consists of 12 residues. Germline V gives CDR1 SEHNR, CDR2 FQNEAQ (reference sequence). The CDR3: CAIPGRIDGYTF.

V and J are TRBV20-1 and TRBJ2-7. The CDR3 totals 13 residues. Looked up from germline, CDR1 is DFQATT and CDR2 is SNEGSKA (reference sequence). The CDR3 loop is CSARETASYEQYF.

This rearrangement joins TRBV12-3 or TRBV12-4 to TRBJ2-1; with no DNA, the TCRdb D assignment of TRBD2 cannot be verified. The CDR3 has 16 residues. The CDR3 loop reads CASMGAGTSGRGRILF.

The rearrangement uses TRBV10-1 and TRBJ2-7. CDR1 is WNHNN, CDR2 SYGVQD, per germline (reference sequence). The CDR3 covers 14 residues. The chain's CDR3 is CASSEGSRFYEQYF.

This chain links TRBV9 with TRBJ2-1; TCRdb's D call, TRBD2, is unchecked because there is no DNA. CDR3 length: 19 residues. Germline CDR1 and CDR2: SGDLS and YYNGEE. CDR3 sequence reads: CASSVGPAGGPSSYNEQFF.

The rearrangement links TRBV11-2 to TRBJ2-7; TCRdb designates TRBD2, a call that cannot be tested without DNA. The CDR3 spans 15 residues. Germline V gene lookup returns CDR1 SGHAT and CDR2 FQNNGV. CDR3 region: CASSSVAGGPKEQYF.

The V gene is TRBV7-6, the J gene TRBJ1-6; the D call of TRBD1 rests on TCRdb alone, since no DNA is present to check it. The CDR3 sequence is 16 residues long. Germline loops: CDR1 SGHVS, CDR2 FNYEAQ. CDR3 loop: CASSLTGQGWNSPLHF.

The chain combines TRBV29-1 with TRBJ2-7; TCRdb's assignment of TRBD1 cannot be checked, as there is no DNA. CDR3 size: 14 residues. Per the germline V gene, CDR1 is SQVTM and CDR2 is ANQGSEA. This CDR3 reads CSVAGTGVTYEQYF.

This rearrangement joins TRBV12-5 to TRBJ2-3; there is no DNA to check the TCRdb D call of TRBD1. The CDR3 runs to 14 residues. Germline V gene sequence: CDR1 LGHNT, CDR2 FRNRAP. CDR3 sequence: CASGPGGGEDTQYF.

The chain links TRBV7-9 to TRBJ2-1; TCRdb names TRBD2, which stays unverified in the absence of DNA. The CDR3 contains 17 residues. Germline V lookup: CDR1 SEHNR, CDR2 FQNEAQ (reference sequence). This CDR3 is CASSPPGLENKQNEQFF.

The V gene is TRBV5-1, the J gene TRBJ1-1. CDR1 is SGHRS, CDR2 YFSETQ, per germline. CDR3 length: 17 amino acids. The CDR3 loop reads CASRATAGGGSNTEAFF.